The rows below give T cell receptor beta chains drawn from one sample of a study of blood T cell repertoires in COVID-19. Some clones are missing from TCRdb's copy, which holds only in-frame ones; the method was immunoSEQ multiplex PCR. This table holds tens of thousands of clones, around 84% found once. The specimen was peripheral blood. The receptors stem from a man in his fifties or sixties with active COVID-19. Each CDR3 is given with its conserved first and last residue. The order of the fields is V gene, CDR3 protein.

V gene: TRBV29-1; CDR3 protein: CSVNGVTSTDTQYF
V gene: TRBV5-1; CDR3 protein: CASSVQHGQDTQYF
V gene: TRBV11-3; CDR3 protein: CASSAFSGSSYNEQFF
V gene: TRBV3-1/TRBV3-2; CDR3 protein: CASSLAGTIYNEQFF
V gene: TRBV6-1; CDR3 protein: CASSEVGGLDEQFF
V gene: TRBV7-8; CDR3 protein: CASSLDRGIGEAFF
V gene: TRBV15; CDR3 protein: CATSRDVAGGDTQYF
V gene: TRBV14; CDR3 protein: CASSQGLRQGVLYEQYF
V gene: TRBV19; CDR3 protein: CASRIPTGATQYF
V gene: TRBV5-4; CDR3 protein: CASSSDSIQETQYF
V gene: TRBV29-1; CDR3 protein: CSVLVGGPGATEAFF
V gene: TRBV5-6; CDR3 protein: CASSLLREKPGNTIYF
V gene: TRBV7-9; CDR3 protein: CASRQTGSTGELFF
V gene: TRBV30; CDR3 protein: CAWSGTGLWDTQYF
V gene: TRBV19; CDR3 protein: CASTSGEGQAGELFF
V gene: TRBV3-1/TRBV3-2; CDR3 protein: CASSEGWTSGRARDTQYF
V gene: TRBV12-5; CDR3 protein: CASGSPLRETQYF
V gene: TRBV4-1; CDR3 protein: CASSQEQVAVGTQYF
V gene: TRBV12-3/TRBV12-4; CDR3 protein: CASSLLTDTQYF
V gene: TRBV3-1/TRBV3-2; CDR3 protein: CASSQPGGQGTAFF
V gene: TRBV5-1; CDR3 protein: CASSLSGGFNQPQHF
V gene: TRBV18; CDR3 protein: CASSLRGHTEAFF
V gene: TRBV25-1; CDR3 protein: CASSRAGVGELFF
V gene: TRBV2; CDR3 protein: CASSKGQGSTEAFF
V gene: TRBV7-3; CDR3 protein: CASSLNRAGNPGELFF
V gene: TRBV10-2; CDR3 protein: CASCRSYQETQYF
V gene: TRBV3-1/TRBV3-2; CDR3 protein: CASSQDLHGANYGYTF
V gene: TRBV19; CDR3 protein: CASSPGLGSWSNQPQHF
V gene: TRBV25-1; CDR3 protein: CASSEQGVGTEAFF